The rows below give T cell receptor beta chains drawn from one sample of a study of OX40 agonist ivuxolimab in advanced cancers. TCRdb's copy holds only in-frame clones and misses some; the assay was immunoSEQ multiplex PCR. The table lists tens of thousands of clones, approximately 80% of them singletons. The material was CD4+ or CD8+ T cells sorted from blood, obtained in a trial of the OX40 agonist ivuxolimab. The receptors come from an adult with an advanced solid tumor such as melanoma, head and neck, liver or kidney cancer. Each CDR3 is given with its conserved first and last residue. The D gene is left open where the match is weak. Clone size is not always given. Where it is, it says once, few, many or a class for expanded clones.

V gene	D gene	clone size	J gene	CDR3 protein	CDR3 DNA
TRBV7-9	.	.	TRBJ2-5	CASSPIGEQYF	TGTGCCAGCAGCCCCATCGGGGAGCAGTACTTC
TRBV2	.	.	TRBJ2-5	CASSVGGHQGETQYF	TGTGCCAGCAGTGTAGGGGGACACCAAGGGGAGACCCAGTACTTC
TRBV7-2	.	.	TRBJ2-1	CASSLADSGEQFF	TGTGCCAGCAGCTTGGCCGACAGCGGCGAGCAGTTCTTC
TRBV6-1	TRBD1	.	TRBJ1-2	CASREDRGYGYTF	TGTGCCAGCAGAGAGGACAGGGGCTATGGCTACACCTTC
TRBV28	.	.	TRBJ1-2	CASSSTGYNYGYTF	TGTGCCAGCAGTTCGACAGGCTATAACTATGGCTACACCTTC
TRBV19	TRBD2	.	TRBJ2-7	CASSLTGTSYEQYF	TGTGCCAGTAGTTTGACCGGGACTAGCTACGAGCAGTACTTC
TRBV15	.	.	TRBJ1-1	CATSRYPRQGLEAFF	TGTGCCACCAGCCGCTACCCCCGGCAGGGTCTTGAAGCTTTCTTT
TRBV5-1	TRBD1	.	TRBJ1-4	CASSFTGVLNEKLFF	TGCGCCAGCAGTTTCACAGGGGTCCTTAATGAAAAACTGTTTTTT
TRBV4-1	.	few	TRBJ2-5	CASSPGPPGRETQYF	TGCGCCAGCAGCCCGGGACCTCCCGGACGGGAGACCCAGTACTTC
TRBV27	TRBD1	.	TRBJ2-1	CASSFGTGVLNEQFF	TGTGCCAGCAGTTTTGGGACAGGGGTTTTGAATGAGCAGTTCTTC
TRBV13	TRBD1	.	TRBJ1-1	CASSSWTGGANTEAFF	TGTGCCAGCAGCTCATGGACAGGGGGCGCGAACACTGAAGCTTTCTTT
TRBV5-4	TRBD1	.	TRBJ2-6	CASSLFGQGFSGANVLTF	TGTGCCAGCAGCTTATTTGGACAGGGCTTCTCTGGGGCCAACGTCCTGACTTTC
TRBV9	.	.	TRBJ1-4	CASSPGVGTVNEKLFF	TGTGCCAGCAGCCCCGGCGTAGGGACTGTTAATGAAAAACTGTTTTTT
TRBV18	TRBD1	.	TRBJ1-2	CASSQSRDRDGYTF	TGTGCCAGCTCACAATCCCGGGACAGGGATGGCTACACCTTC
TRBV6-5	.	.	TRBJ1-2	CASSYNRDYGYTF	TGTGCCAGCAGTTACAACCGCGACTATGGCTACACCTTC
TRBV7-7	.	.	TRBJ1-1	CASSLARGINTEAFF	TGTGCCAGCAGCTTAGCGCGCGGGATTAACACTGAAGCTTTCTTT
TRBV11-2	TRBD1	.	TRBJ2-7	CASSRTGYEQYF	TGTGCCAGCAGCCGGACAGGCTACGAGCAGTACTTC
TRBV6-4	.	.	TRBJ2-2	CASSDDAGTPGELFF	TGTGCCAGCAGTGACGATGCGGGGACCCCCGGGGAGCTGTTTTTT
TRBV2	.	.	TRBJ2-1	CASRGYEQFF	TGTGCCAGCAGGGGCTATGAGCAGTTCTTC
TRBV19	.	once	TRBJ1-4	CASSYAGFEKLFF	TGTGCCAGTAGTTACGCAGGGTTTGAAAAACTGTTTTTT
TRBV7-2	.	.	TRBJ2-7	CASSSTISYEQYF	TGTGCCAGCAGCTCCACAATTTCCTACGAGCAGTACTTC
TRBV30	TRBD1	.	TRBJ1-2	CAWSVKDRGFYGYTF	TGTGCCTGGAGTGTAAAGGACAGGGGCTTCTATGGCTACACCTTC
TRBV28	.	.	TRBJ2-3	CASSFLVADTQYF	TGTGCCAGCAGTTTTCTGGTCGCAGATACGCAGTATTTT
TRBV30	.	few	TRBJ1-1	CAWSDLLPDTEAFF	TGTGCCTGGAGTGACTTACTCCCTGACACTGAAGCTTTCTTT
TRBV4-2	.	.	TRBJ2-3	CASSQVTGPTDTQYF	TGTGCCAGCAGCCAAGTTACGGGGCCCACAGATACGCAGTATTTT
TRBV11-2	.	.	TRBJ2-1	CASSSAGARNEQFF	TGTGCCAGCAGCTCCGCGGGGGCCCGGAATGAGCAGTTCTTC
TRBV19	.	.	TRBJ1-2	CASSTGQITNYGYTF	TGTGCCAGTAGTACTGGACAGATTACTAACTATGGCTACACCTTC
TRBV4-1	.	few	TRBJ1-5	CASSLTLGGNQPQHF	TGCGCCAGCAGCCTTACCCTGGGAGGAAATCAGCCCCAGCATTTT
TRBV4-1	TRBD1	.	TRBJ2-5	CASSPRQGALETQYF	TGCGCCAGCAGCCCGCGGCAGGGGGCGTTAGAGACCCAGTACTTC
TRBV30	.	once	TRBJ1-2	CAWSVGIGYYGYTF	TGTGCCTGGAGTGTTGGGATCGGCTACTATGGCTACACCTTC
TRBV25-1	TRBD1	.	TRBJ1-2	CASSEGDRWGYTF	TGTGCCAGCAGTGAAGGGGACAGGTGGGGCTACACCTTC
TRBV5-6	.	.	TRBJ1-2	CASSPLRSSNYGYTF	TGTGCCAGCAGTCCCTTGAGAAGTTCTAACTATGGCTACACCTTC
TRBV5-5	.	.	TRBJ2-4	CASSLGVAKNIQYF	TGTGCCAGCAGCTTAGGTGTAGCCAAAAACATTCAGTACTTC
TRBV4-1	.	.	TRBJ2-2	CASSQGGVLYTGELFF	TGCGCCAGCAGCCAAGGTGGGGTACTCTACACCGGGGAGCTGTTTTTT
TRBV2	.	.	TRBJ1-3	CASREGVRGNTIYF	TGTGCCAGCAGGGAAGGGGTGAGAGGAAACACCATATATTTT
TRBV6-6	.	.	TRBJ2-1	CASSLFQEQFF	TGTGCCAGCAGCCTGTTTCAGGAGCAGTTCTTC
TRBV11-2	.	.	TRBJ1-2	CASSSPRAPGYTF	TGTGCCAGCAGCTCCCCCAGGGCGCCTGGCTACACCTTC
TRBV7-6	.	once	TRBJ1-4	CASSLEQGLVPYNEKLFF	TGTGCCAGCAGCTTAGAACAGGGATTAGTCCCATATAATGAAAAACTGTTTTTT
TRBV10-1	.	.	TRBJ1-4	CASSDMGKAEKLFF	TGCGCCAGCAGTGATATGGGAAAGGCTGAAAAACTGTTTTTT
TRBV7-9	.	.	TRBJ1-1	CASSLESHFEAFF	TGTGCCAGCAGCTTAGAGTCACACTTCGAAGCTTTCTTT